This TCR beta chain was captured in a study of cytomegalovirus exposure and HLA in healthy donors. Study findings and constraints: The study listed 164 cytomegalovirus-associated TCR beta chains. Presence/absence analyses treated sequencing depth as roughly uniform across donors. Among TCR beta chains of equal frequency, HLA-associated ones were more clonally expanded in a later analysis. Versus the approximately 670-donor mean, an Asian-associated ancestry cluster reportedly showed fewer N-insertions in a later analysis.

The V end was cut by 7 bases, the J end by 0 bases, with 13 bases between. The V gene's germline CDR1 is MNHEY and CDR2 SVGAGI. The length of the CDR3 is 14 residues. Comment on this clone: Its antigen is not identified.

Primers: 60 Vbeta forward and 13 Jbeta reverse. The protocol was immunoSEQ multiplex PCR, while the TCRdb copy is restricted to in-frame clones and leaves out a portion. Found here are around 35,000 clones; the top ten clones hold less than 2%. The sequencing input was PBMCs. This TCR came from a woman aged 40 to 50 in good health and CMV-seropositive. This chain links TRBV6-5 with TRBJ2-7; D is perhaps TRBD2 (5 bases). The CDR3 here is CASTRRTGSYEQYF. The DNA for the CDR3 is TGTGCCAGCACCAGGAGGACTGGCTCCTACGAGCAGTACTTC.